This is a list of T cell receptor beta chains from one sample in a study of T cell responses to AZD1222 COVID-19 vaccine. TCRdb's table, derived via immunoSEQ multiplex PCR, lists solely in-frame clones and lacks some. The profile shows tens of thousands of clones, 87% of them singletons. Sequenced material: peripheral blood, taken 28 days after the second AZD1222 dose. The receptors originated from an adult who received the AZD1222 COVID-19 vaccine. CDR3s include the opening cysteine and the closing phenylalanine or tryptophan. A D gene is named only where the DNA matches it firmly. The size entry is marked missing in some rows and otherwise reads once, few, many or a size class.

V: TRBV4-1; size: NA; J: TRBJ1-2; D: NA; CDR3: CASSHDGTGANYGYTF; DNA: TGCGCCAGCAGCCATGACGGGACGGGAGCTAACTATGGCTACACCTTC
V: TRBV6-5; size: NA; J: TRBJ1-5; D: TRBD1; CDR3: CASSLSDRVANQPQHF; DNA: TGTGCCAGCAGTTTATCGGACAGGGTAGCAAATCAGCCCCAGCATTTT
V: TRBV18; size: NA; J: TRBJ1-1; D: NA; CDR3: CASSQRGTDNTEAFF; DNA: TGTGCCAGCTCACAAAGAGGGACGGACAACACTGAAGCTTTCTTT
V: TRBV28; size: NA; J: TRBJ1-6; D: NA; CDR3: CASSLRPGGNSPLHF; DNA: TGTGCCAGCAGCCTTCGACCCGGGGGGAATTCACCCCTCCACTTT
V: TRBV16; size: NA; J: TRBJ1-1; D: NA; CDR3: CASSGVGGGTEAFF; DNA: TGTGCCAGCTCCGGAGTTGGCGGGGGCACTGAAGCTTTCTTT
V: TRBV6-2/TRBV6-3; size: NA; J: TRBJ1-5; D: NA; CDR3: CASSSKQRARQPQHF; DNA: TGTGCCAGCAGTTCTAAGCAGAGGGCGAGGCAGCCCCAGCATTTT
V: TRBV10-3; size: NA; J: TRBJ2-5; D: TRBD1; CDR3: CAIRGFLGEGQGLETQYF; DNA: TGTGCCATCAGGGGATTCTTGGGCGAGGGACAGGGTCTTGAGACCCAGTACTTC
V: TRBV6-5; size: NA; J: TRBJ1-5; D: NA; CDR3: CASRGVKGSNQPQHF; DNA: TGTGCCAGCAGAGGGGTTAAGGGCAGCAATCAGCCCCAGCATTTT
V: TRBV9; size: few; J: TRBJ2-6; D: TRBD1; CDR3: CASSSDRSSGANVLTF; DNA: TGTGCCAGCAGCTCGGACAGGTCCTCTGGGGCCAACGTCCTGACTTTC
V: TRBV5-1; size: NA; J: TRBJ1-1; D: TRBD1; CDR3: CASSYNRGMNTEAFF; DNA: TGCGCCAGCAGCTACAACAGGGGAATGAACACTGAAGCTTTCTTT
V: TRBV5-6; size: few; J: TRBJ2-7; D: NA; CDR3: CASSLADTGFEQYF; DNA: TGTGCCAGCAGCTTGGCCGATACAGGTTTCGAGCAGTACTTC
V: TRBV7-9; size: once; J: TRBJ1-1; D: TRBD1; CDR3: CASSPTRDRGEAFF; DNA: TGTGCCAGCAGCCCGACCCGGGACAGGGGAGAAGCTTTCTTT
V: TRBV27; size: NA; J: TRBJ1-4; D: NA; CDR3: CASRSTNEKLFF; DNA: TGTGCCTCCAGATCAACTAATGAAAAACTGTTTTTT
V: TRBV7-9; size: NA; J: TRBJ2-7; D: NA; CDR3: CASSWGGPMDEQYF; DNA: TGTGCCAGCAGCTGGGGGGGCCCAATGGACGAGCAGTACTTC
V: TRBV4-2; size: few; J: TRBJ1-3; D: NA; CDR3: CASSPQGPDSGNTIYF; DNA: TGTGCCAGCAGCCCCCAGGGACCGGACTCTGGAAACACCATATATTTT
V: TRBV2; size: NA; J: TRBJ1-5; D: NA; CDR3: CASRWATNQPQHF; DNA: TGTGCCAGCAGGTGGGCTACCAATCAGCCCCAGCATTTT
V: TRBV6-2/TRBV6-3; size: once; J: TRBJ1-2; D: TRBD1; CDR3: CASSSTTDRGYGYTF; DNA: TGTGCCAGCAGTTCGACCACCGACAGGGGGTATGGCTACACCTTC
V: TRBV7-9; size: NA; J: TRBJ1-3; D: NA; CDR3: CASSSTSSGNTIYF; DNA: TGTGCCAGCAGCTCCACAAGCTCTGGAAACACCATATATTTT
V: TRBV3-1/TRBV3-2; size: NA; J: TRBJ2-2; D: TRBD1; CDR3: CASSQGDRDPRGTGELFF; DNA: TGTGCCAGCAGCCAAGGGGACAGGGATCCCCGCGGCACCGGGGAGCTGTTTTTT
V: TRBV5-4; size: once; J: TRBJ2-5; D: TRBD2; CDR3: CASSSSYSRGGSETQYF; DNA: TGTGCCAGCAGCTCCTCGTATTCGCGGGGGGGTTCAGAGACCCAGTACTTC
V: TRBV3-1/TRBV3-2; size: NA; J: TRBJ2-1; D: TRBD1; CDR3: CASSQAQGFAKDEQFF; DNA: TGTGCCAGCAGCCAGGCACAGGGGTTTGCGAAAGATGAGCAGTTCTTC
V: TRBV15; size: NA; J: TRBJ2-7; D: NA; CDR3: CATSRDSGYEQYF; DNA: TGTGCCACCAGCAGAGATTCCGGCTACGAGCAGTACTTC
V: TRBV4-1; size: NA; J: TRBJ2-3; D: NA; CDR3: CASSQDLVGDSTDTQYF; DNA: TGCGCCAGCAGCCAAGATTTAGTGGGGGATAGCACAGATACGCAGTATTTT
V: TRBV7-6; size: NA; J: TRBJ2-7; D: TRBD1; CDR3: CASSSTHGTGSYEQYF; DNA: TGTGCCAGCAGTTCAACGCACGGGACAGGCTCCTACGAGCAGTACTTC
V: TRBV3-1/TRBV3-2; size: NA; J: TRBJ2-1; D: NA; CDR3: CASSQVQNNEQFF; DNA: TGTGCCAGCAGCCAAGTCCAGAACAATGAGCAGTTCTTC
V: TRBV5-4; size: NA; J: TRBJ1-1; D: NA; CDR3: CASSPSFRAMVNTEAFF; DNA: TGTGCCAGCAGCCCGTCATTTCGGGCGATGGTGAACACTGAAGCTTTCTTT
V: TRBV20-1; size: NA; J: TRBJ1-2; D: NA; CDR3: CSASGNSGYTF; DNA: TGCAGTGCTAGTGGGAACAGTGGCTACACCTTC
V: TRBV27; size: NA; J: TRBJ1-2; D: TRBD1; CDR3: CASSFGSDRGGGYTF; DNA: TGTGCCAGCAGTTTTGGTTCAGACAGGGGAGGCGGCTACACCTTC
V: TRBV18; size: few; J: TRBJ1-3; D: NA; CDR3: CASSPTGPATGNTIYF; DNA: TGTGCCAGCTCACCGACGGGGCCCGCGACTGGAAACACCATATATTTT
V: TRBV24-1; size: NA; J: TRBJ2-3; D: NA; CDR3: CATSDRATGPDTQYF; DNA: TGTGCCACCAGTGACCGAGCCACAGGGCCAGATACGCAGTATTTT
V: TRBV29-1; size: few; J: TRBJ2-7; D: TRBD1; CDR3: CSVELGQGDNEQYF; DNA: TGCAGCGTTGAATTGGGACAGGGGGACAACGAGCAGTACTTC
V: TRBV7-9; size: NA; J: TRBJ2-7; D: NA; CDR3: CASIAVGGQKTYEQYF; DNA: TGTGCCAGCATCGCGGTGGGGGGACAAAAGACCTACGAGCAGTACTTC
V: TRBV10-3; size: NA; J: TRBJ1-5; D: NA; CDR3: CATTPGTNFNQPQHF; DNA: TGTGCCACCACCCCCGGGACGAATTTCAATCAGCCCCAGCATTTT
V: TRBV4-3; size: few; J: TRBJ1-2; D: TRBD1; CDR3: CASSQGFLLQGTSGYGYTF; DNA: TGCGCCAGCAGCCAAGGCTTCCTTTTACAGGGGACCTCTGGCTATGGCTACACCTTC
V: TRBV12-3/TRBV12-4; size: NA; J: TRBJ1-6; D: TRBD1; CDR3: CASSSGGGSPLHF; DNA: TGTGCCAGCAGTTCAGGGGGCGGTTCACCCCTCCACTTT
V: TRBV19; size: NA; J: TRBJ2-7; D: NA; CDR3: CASSMSGTYLYEQYF; DNA: TGTGCCAGTAGTATGTCGGGCACCTACTTATACGAGCAGTACTTC
V: TRBV7-2; size: NA; J: TRBJ1-4; D: TRBD1; CDR3: CASSQGLGQGNEKLFF; DNA: TGTGCCAGCAGCCAGGGTTTGGGACAGGGGAATGAAAAACTGTTTTTT
V: TRBV19; size: once; J: TRBJ1-4; D: NA; CDR3: CASSIQGGSGEKLFF; DNA: TGTGCCAGTAGTATTCAAGGGGGTTCGGGTGAAAAACTGTTTTTT
V: TRBV3-1/TRBV3-2; size: NA; J: TRBJ2-7; D: TRBD1; CDR3: CASSQDPGTGIYEQYF; DNA: TGTGCCAGCAGCCAAGACCCCGGGACAGGGATCTACGAGCAGTACTTC
V: TRBV24-1; size: NA; J: TRBJ2-2; D: NA; CDR3: CATGRGELFF; DNA: TGTGCCACCGGCCGCGGGGAGCTGTTTTTT